The 24 T cell receptor beta chains below come from one sample, sequenced in a study of identifying expanded T cells in peripheral blood. Produced via immunoSEQ multiplex PCR; TCRdb's table is partial and in-frame only. This sample carries around 100,000 clones, about 89% of them seen once, and the ten largest clones take roughly 17%. Specimen: blood. Receptor source: a person between 18 and 75 years old in good health.

The chain has TRBV28 and TRBJ1-1; D is uncertain. The CDR3 is 12 amino acids. Germline V gene data show CDR1 as MDHEN and CDR2 as SYDVKM. V was shortened by 2 bases and J by 2 bases, with 3 bases between the two germline ends. This chain's CDR3 is CASSLPNTEAFF. In DNA, the CDR3 is TGTGCCAGCAGTTTACCTAACACTGAAGCTTTCTTT.

The rearrangement links TRBV7-2 to TRBJ2-1, with D possibly TRBD2 on 5 matching bases. V dropped 2 bases and J dropped 9 bases, with 17 bases sitting between them. The CDR3 is 15 amino acids. Germline V gives CDR1 SGHTA, CDR2 FQGNSA. This CDR3 is CASSLTPGTGIEQFF. The CDR3 DNA reads TGTGCCAGCAGCTTAACCCCTGGTACCGGGATTGAGCAGTTCTTC. The variable domain in full, with the rest retrieved from reference TRBV7-2 and TRBJ2-1, is GAGVSQSPSNKVTEKGKDVELRCDPISGHTALYWYRQSLGQGLEFLIYFQGNSAPDKSGLPSDRFSAERTGGSVSTLTIQRTQQEDSAVYLCASSLTPGTGIEQFFGPGTRLTVL.

A single count supports this clone. The chain combines TRBV5-4 with TRBJ2-3; TRBD1 agrees at 9 bases. V dropped 0 bases and J dropped 5; count of bases not matched to a gene: 1. Germline CDR1 and CDR2: SGHNT and YYREEE (reference sequence). This CDR3 comprises 14 residues. Written as DNA, the CDR3 is TGTGCCAGCAGCTTGGGGACAGGGGTAGATACGCAGTATTTT. Amino acid sequence: CASSLGTGVDTQYF.

The chain employs TRBV19 and TRBJ1-1, with TRBD1 matching 7 bases. The V gene's germline CDR1 is LNHDA and CDR2 SQIVND (reference sequence). CDR3 length equals 14 residues. V lost 6 bases to trimming and J lost 11 bases; unmatched junction nucleotides: 15. The CDR3 spells CASSHDRDRSRAFF. CDR3 bases: TGTGCCAGTAGCCACGACCGGGACAGATCAAGGGCTTTCTTT.

The V and J genes are TRBV7-2 and TRBJ2-5, with 7 bases that match TRBD1. The V gene's germline CDR1 is SGHTA and CDR2 FQGNSA. The CDR3 is 15 amino acids. The J segment lost 3 bases and the V segment lost 2 bases, leaving 6 bases of the junction unmatched. CDR3 sequence: CASSLTPGTEETQYF. In nucleotides, the CDR3 is TGTGCCAGCAGCTTAACCCCCGGGACAGAAGAGACCCAGTACTTC.

The chain couples TRBV2 to TRBJ1-5; no firm D call. Germline V gives CDR1 SNHLY, CDR2 FYNNEI. V gave up 4 bases and J gave up 3 bases, with 10 bases separating them. This CDR3 contains 14 residues. The CDR3 loop reads CASSAQTYNQPQHF. CDR3 in DNA: TGTGCCAGCAGTGCCCAGACTTACAATCAGCCCCAGCATTTT.

This clone was observed a single time. V gene TRBV19 combines with J gene TRBJ2-5; 7 bases fit TRBD1. Germline loops: CDR1 LNHDA, CDR2 SQIVND (reference sequence). This CDR3 contains 11 residues. The CDR3 sequence: CATGTEETQYF. DNA of the CDR3: TGTGCTACCGGGACAGAAGAGACCCAGTACTTC.

The chain employs TRBV2 and TRBJ1-3; TRBD1 is a possible D gene (6 bases). The germline CDR1 and CDR2 sequences are SNHLY and FYNNEI. With 6 bases removed from V and 4 bases from J, the gap between germline ends came to 10 bases. CDR3 length: 13 residues. The CDR3 coding sequence is TGTGCCAGCAGGCAAGACAGGGGAAACACCATATATTTT. The encoded protein is CASRQDRGNTIYF.

The J gene is TRBJ2-7, the V gene TRBV5-1; a weak D match, TRBD2 (6 bases). The CDR3 spans 13 residues. The germline V gene has CDR1 SGHRS and CDR2 YFSETQ. The V end lost 4 bases, the J end lost 2 bases, and 10 bases lay between the germline ends. As DNA, the CDR3 is TGCGCCAGCAGCCCGGGACTGGCCTACGAGCAGTACTTC. Translating it yields CASSPGLAYEQYF.

This clone was counted once. The V and J genes are TRBV7-2 and TRBJ2-6; D unclear. This CDR3 comprises 15 residues. Between the trimmed V and J ends, which lost 4 bases and 0 bases, there was a span of 7 bases. Germline CDR1 SGHTA, CDR2 FQGNSA. The CDR3 loop is CASSSAHSGANVLTF. In DNA, the CDR3 is TGTGCCAGCAGCTCCGCCCACTCTGGGGCCAACGTCCTGACTTTC.

This chain connects TRBV28 to TRBJ1-2, with D unclear. This CDR3 is 14 amino acids long. The germline V gene has CDR1 MDHEN and CDR2 SYDVKM. V was pared by 3 bases and J by 1 base, with 9 bases between. The CDR3 region has the DNA TGTGCCAGCAGTTTTTCCGGCCTTAACTATGGCTACACCTTC. Translation gives CASSFSGLNYGYTF.

The chain carries TRBV19 and TRBJ1-6, with D possibly being TRBD1 (5 bases). Trimming cost V 3 bases and J 7 bases, with 16 bases left between them. The CDR3 spans 16 residues. CDR1 is LNHDA and CDR2 is SQIVND in the germline V gene (reference sequence). The CDR3 region is CASSIVGGRQNSPLHF. The CDR3 DNA reads as TGTGCCAGTAGTATCGTCGGGGGACGGCAGAATTCACCCCTCCACTTT. Using reference TRBV19 and TRBJ1-6 for the parts outside the CDR3, the full variable domain is DGGITQSPKYLFRKEGQNVTLSCEQNLNHDAMYWYRQDPGQGLRLIYYSQIVNDFQKGDIAEGYSVSREKKESFPLTVTSAQKNPTAFYLCASSIVGGRQNSPLHFGNGTRLTVT.

The V and J genes are TRBV6-1 and TRBJ2-7; D not certain. This CDR3 spans 15 amino acids. The V gene lost 6 bases and the J gene lost 0 bases, with 15 bases spanning the gap. Germline loops: CDR1 MNHNS, CDR2 SASEGT. CDR3 residues: CASSDTKLLSYEQYF. Here the CDR3 DNA reads TGTGCCAGCAGCGATACAAAACTCCTCTCCTACGAGCAGTACTTC.

The J gene is TRBJ2-1, the V gene TRBV4-1; 8 bases are shared with TRBD2. Germline lookup yields CDR1 MGHRA and CDR2 YSYEKL. V trimming: 4 bases; J trimming: 5 bases; junction bases outside the gene matches: 7. The CDR3 runs 15 residues. CDR3 residues: CASSPRGGTDNEQFF. CDR3 nucleotides: TGCGCCAGCAGCCCCCGGGGGGGGACCGACAATGAGCAGTTCTTC.

The genes are TRBV19 and TRBJ2-2; D possibly corresponds to TRBD2 (5 bases). V was shortened by 8 bases and J by 7 bases, with 17 bases between the two germline ends. The CDR3 runs to 14 residues. CDR1 is LNHDA, CDR2 SQIVND, per germline (reference sequence). The CDR3 loop is CASLGGLVGGELFF. As DNA, the CDR3 is TGTGCCAGTTTGGGCGGACTGGTCGGCGGGGAGCTGTTTTTT.

The J gene is TRBJ2-7, the V gene TRBV11-3; D is unclear. CDR3 length equals 15 residues. Trimming cost V 1 base and J 3 bases, with 13 bases left between them. CDR1 is SGHNT and CDR2 is YENEEA in the germline V gene. CDR3 DNA: TGTGCCAGCAGCTTAGGCAATGACGGTAACTACGAGCAGTACTTC. It is translated as CASSLGNDGNYEQYF.

The chain has TRBV29-1 and TRBJ1-5; 9 bases are a match to TRBD1. J was trimmed by 5 bases and V by 4 bases; bases with no gene match: 6. The CDR3 is 14 residues long. CDR1 is SQVTM, CDR2 ANQGSEA, per germline. This CDR3 reads CSVAPGQGDQPQHF. CDR3 DNA: TGCAGCGTTGCCCCGGGACAGGGAGATCAGCCCCAGCATTTT.

The chain couples TRBV7-9 to TRBJ2-1; D may correspond to TRBD1 or TRBD2 (5 bases each). CDR1 and CDR2 (germline): SEHNR, FQNEAQ (reference sequence). V dropped 8 bases and J dropped 9 bases, with 5 bases sitting between them. The CDR3 is made up of 9 amino acids. This CDR3 reads CASGGEQFF. CDR3 DNA: TGTGCCAGCGGGGGTGAGCAGTTCTTC.

The table lists this clone with a few counts. CDR3 bases: TGTGCCAGTAGTCGGACAGGGCCCAGCAATCAGCCCCAGCATTTT. Amino acid sequence: CASSRTGPSNQPQHF. The chain is built from TRBV19 and TRBJ1-5; 8 nucleotides align to TRBD1. The CDR3 sequence is 15 residues long. V gave up 5 bases and J gave up 1 base; unmatched junction bases: 4. Germline V gene data show CDR1 as LNHDA and CDR2 as SQIVND (reference sequence).

The chain is built from TRBV4-3 and TRBJ2-7; no definite D call. The V end was cut by 0 bases, the J end by 3 bases, with 12 bases between. The CDR3 runs 15 residues. CDR1 LGHNA and CDR2 YSLEER come from the germline V gene. DNA for the CDR3: TGCGCCAGCAGCCAAGATTTAGGGTCGATCTACGAGCAGTACTTC. This codes for CASSQDLGSIYEQYF.

This clone was recorded only once. V and J are TRBV4-1 and TRBJ1-4, with D tentatively TRBD1 (5 bases). V lost 5 bases, J lost 14 bases, and 15 bases lay in between. The CDR3 has 12 amino acids. Germline V gene data show CDR1 as MGHRA and CDR2 as YSYEKL. CDR3 in amino acids: CASSFGGAELFF. The CDR3 bases are TGCGCCAGCAGCTTCGGGGGTGCAGAGCTGTTTTTT.

Only one count was recorded for this clone. The chain is built from TRBV5-6 and TRBJ1-4; D gene unclear. V was trimmed by 4 bases and J by 4 bases, leaving 14 bases between them. This CDR3 region has 15 residues. Looked up from germline, CDR1 is SGHDT and CDR2 is YYEEEE. Here the CDR3 DNA reads TGTGCCAGCAGCCGGGGAGACACTAGTAATGAAAAACTGTTTTTT. Translation gives CASSRGDTSNEKLFF.

The sample holds a few counts of this clone. The chain combines TRBV9 with TRBJ1-2; possible D gene TRBD1, 5 bases. Germline CDR1 is SGDLS and CDR2 is YYNGEE. This CDR3 is 15 amino acids long. V was trimmed by 0 bases and J by 2 bases, leaving 11 bases between them. CDR3 coding DNA: TGTGCCAGCAGCGTAGGACAGAAGGAGAACTATGGCTACACCTTC. Translation gives CASSVGQKENYGYTF.

This chain uses TRBV7-9 with TRBJ2-5; 9 bases map to TRBD2. Germline-derived CDR1 and CDR2 are SEHNR and FQNEAQ (reference sequence). V lost 5 bases and J lost 2; bases outside the gene matches: 9. The CDR3 sequence is 16 residues long. DNA of the CDR3: TGTGCCAGCAGCCTCCCCCTAGCGGGGTTGCAAGAGACCCAGTACTTC. As protein: CASSLPLAGLQETQYF.